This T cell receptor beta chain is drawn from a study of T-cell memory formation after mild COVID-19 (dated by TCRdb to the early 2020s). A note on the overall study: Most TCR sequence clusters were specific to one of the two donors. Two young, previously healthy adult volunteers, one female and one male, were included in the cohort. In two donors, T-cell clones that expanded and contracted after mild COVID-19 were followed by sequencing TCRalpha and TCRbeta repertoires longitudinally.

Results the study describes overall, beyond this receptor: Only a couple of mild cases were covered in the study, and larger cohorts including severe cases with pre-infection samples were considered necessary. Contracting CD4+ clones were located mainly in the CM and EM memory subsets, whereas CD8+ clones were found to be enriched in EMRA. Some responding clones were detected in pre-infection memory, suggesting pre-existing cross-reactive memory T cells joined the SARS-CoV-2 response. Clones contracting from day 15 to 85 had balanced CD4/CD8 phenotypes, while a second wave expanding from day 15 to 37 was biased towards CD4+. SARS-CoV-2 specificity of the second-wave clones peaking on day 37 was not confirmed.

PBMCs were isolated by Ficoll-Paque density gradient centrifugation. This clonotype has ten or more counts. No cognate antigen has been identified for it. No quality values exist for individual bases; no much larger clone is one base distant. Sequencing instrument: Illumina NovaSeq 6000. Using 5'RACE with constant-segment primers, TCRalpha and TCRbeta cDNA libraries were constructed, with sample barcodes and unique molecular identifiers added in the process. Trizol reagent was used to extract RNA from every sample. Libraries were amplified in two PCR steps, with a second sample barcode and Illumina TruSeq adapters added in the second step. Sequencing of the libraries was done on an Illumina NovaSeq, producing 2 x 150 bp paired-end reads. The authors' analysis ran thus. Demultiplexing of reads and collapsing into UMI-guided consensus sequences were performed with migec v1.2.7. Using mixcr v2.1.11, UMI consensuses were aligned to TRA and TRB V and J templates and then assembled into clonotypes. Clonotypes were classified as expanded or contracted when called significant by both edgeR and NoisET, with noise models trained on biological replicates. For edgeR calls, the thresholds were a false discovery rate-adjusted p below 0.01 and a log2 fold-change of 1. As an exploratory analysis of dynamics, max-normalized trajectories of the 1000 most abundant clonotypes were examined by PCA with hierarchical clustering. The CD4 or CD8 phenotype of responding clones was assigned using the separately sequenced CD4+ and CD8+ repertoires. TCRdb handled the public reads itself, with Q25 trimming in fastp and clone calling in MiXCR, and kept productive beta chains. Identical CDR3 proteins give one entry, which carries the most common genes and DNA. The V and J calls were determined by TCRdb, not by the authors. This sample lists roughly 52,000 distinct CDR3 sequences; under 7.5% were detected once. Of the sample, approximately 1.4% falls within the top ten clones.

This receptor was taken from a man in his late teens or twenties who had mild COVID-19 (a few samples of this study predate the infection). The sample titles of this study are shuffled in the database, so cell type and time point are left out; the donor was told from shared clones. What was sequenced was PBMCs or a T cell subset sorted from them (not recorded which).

The CDR3 loop reads CASNPLGQGFNEQFF. Read as DNA, the sequence is TGTGCCAGCAACCCCTTAGGACAGGGGTTCAATGAGCAGTTCTTC. The chain employs TRBV9 and TRBJ2-1, with TRBD1 matching 9 junction bases. Counted from cysteine to phenylalanine, this CDR3 has 15 amino acids. The only DNA kept is the CDR3, 45 bases in frame from the first base. From a lookup of the germline V gene, CDR1 and CDR2 are SGDLS and YYNGEE. For this chain, trimming is 6 bases at the V end and 6 bases at the J end, and the number of junction bases without a gene match is 10.